One T cell receptor (beta chain) is described in this entry. V dropped 1 base and J dropped 1 base, with 6 bases sitting between them. Per germline, CDR1 LGHNA and CDR2 YSLEER. CDR3 length equals 14 residues. Original handling: Reference gene primer amplification yielded estimated nucleated cell counts. TCRdb's copy holds only in-frame clones and misses some; the assay was immunoSEQ multiplex PCR. The D gene and trimming were derived from the DNA, and the V and J assignments and clone size from that table. The sample has about 220,000 clones; around 84% are singletons. These data originate in a study of blood T cell repertoires in COVID-19. Overall study: From T cells, B-cell-depleted T cells, or PBMCs came the material, which was cDNA or gDNA.

The chain links TRBV4-3 to TRBJ2-3; D not certain. The specimen sequenced was peripheral blood. The sequence derives from a man in his fifties or sixties with active or convalescent COVID-19. CDR3 region: CASSQGTGTDTQYF. Here the CDR3 DNA reads TGCGCCAGCAGCCAAGGAACAGGCACAGATACGCAGTATTTT.